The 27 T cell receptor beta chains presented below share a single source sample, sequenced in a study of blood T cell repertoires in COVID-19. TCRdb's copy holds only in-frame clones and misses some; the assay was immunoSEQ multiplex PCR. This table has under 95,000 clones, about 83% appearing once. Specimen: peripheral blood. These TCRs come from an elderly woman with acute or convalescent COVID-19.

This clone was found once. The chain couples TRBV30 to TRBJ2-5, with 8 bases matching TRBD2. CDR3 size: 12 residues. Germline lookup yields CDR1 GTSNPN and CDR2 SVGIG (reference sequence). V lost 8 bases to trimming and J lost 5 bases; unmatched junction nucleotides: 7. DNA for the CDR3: TGTGCCCAGGGCGGGGGGATGGAGACCCAGTACTTC. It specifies CAQGGGMETQYF.

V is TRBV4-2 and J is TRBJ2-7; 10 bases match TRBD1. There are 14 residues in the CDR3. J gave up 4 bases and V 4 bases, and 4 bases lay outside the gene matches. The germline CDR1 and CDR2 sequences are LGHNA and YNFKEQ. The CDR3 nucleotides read TGTGCCAGCAGCCCTCGGACAGGGGGGTACGAGCAGTACTTC. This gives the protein CASSPRTGGYEQYF.

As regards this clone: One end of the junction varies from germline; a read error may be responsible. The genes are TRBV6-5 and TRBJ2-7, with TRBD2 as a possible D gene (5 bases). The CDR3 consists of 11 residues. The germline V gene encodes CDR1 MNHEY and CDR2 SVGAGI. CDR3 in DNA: TGTGCCAGCAGTTCCAGGACTGTTTTCCACTTC. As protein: CASSSRTVFHF.

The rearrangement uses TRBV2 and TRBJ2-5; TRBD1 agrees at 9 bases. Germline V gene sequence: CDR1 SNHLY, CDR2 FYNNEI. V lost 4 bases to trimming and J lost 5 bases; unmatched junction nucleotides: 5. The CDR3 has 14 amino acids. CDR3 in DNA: TGTGCCAGCAGTGCGACAGGGGGGTATGAGACCCAGTACTTC. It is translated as CASSATGGYETQYF.

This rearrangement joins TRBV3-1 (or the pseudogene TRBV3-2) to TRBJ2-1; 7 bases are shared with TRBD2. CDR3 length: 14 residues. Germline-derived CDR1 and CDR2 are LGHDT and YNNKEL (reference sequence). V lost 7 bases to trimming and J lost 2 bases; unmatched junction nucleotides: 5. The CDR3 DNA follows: TGTGCCAGCACACAAAGCGGGACCTACAATGAGCAGTTCTTC. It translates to CASTQSGTYNEQFF.

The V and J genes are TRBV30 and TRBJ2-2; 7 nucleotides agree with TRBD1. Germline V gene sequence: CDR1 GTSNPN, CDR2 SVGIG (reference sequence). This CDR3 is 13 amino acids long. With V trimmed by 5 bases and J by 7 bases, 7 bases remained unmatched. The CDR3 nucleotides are TGTGCCTGGGACAGGGTTGAGGGCGGGGAGCTGTTTTTT. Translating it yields CAWDRVEGGELFF.

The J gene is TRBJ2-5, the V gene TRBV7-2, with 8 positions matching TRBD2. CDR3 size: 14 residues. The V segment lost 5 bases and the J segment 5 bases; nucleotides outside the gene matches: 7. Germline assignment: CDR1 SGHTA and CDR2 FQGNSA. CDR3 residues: CASSPGGVPETQYF. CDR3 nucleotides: TGTGCCAGCAGCCCCGGGGGGGTACCGGAGACCCAGTACTTC.

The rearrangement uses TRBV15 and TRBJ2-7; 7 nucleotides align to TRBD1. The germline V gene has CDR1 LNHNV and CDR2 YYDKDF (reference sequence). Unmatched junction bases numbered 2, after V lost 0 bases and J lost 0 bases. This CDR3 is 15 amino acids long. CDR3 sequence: CATSRERGHSYEQYF. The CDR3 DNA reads TGTGCCACCAGCAGAGAAAGGGGGCACTCCTACGAGCAGTACTTC.

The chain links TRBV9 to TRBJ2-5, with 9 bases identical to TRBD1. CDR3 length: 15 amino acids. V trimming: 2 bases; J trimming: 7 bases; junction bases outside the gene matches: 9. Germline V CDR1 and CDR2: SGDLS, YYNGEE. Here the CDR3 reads CASSVTGGSMGTQYF. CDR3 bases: TGTGCCAGCAGCGTGACAGGGGGTTCTATGGGGACCCAGTACTTC. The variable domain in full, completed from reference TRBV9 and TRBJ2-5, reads DSGVTQTPKHLITATGQRVTLRCSPRSGDLSVYWYQQSLDQGLQFLIQYYNGEERAKGNILERFSAQQFPDLHSELNLSSLELGDSALYFCASSVTGGSMGTQYFGPGTRLLVL.

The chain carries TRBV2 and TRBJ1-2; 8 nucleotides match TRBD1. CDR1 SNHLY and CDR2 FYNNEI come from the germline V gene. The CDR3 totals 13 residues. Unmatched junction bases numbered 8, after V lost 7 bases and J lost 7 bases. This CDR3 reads CASIMDRDGGYTF. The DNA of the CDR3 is TGTGCCAGCATCATGGACAGGGATGGTGGCTACACCTTC. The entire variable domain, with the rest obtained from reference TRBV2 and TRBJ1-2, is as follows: EPEVTQTPSHQVTQMGQEVILRCVPISNHLYFYWYRQILGQKVEFLVSFYNNEISEKSEIFDDQFSVERPDGSNFTLKIRSTKLEDSAMYFCASIMDRDGGYTFGSGTRLTVV.

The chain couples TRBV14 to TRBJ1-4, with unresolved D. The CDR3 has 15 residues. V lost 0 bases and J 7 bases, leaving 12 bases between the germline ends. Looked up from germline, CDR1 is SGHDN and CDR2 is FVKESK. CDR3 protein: CASSQEWAAGEKLFF. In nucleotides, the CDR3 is TGTGCCAGCAGCCAAGAGTGGGCTGCCGGTGAAAAACTGTTTTTT.

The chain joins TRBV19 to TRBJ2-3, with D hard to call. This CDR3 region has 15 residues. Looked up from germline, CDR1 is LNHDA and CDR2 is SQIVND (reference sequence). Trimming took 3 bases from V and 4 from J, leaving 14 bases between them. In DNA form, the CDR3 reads TGTGCCAGTAGTATGGAACTCCACGAGGCAGATACGCAGTATTTT. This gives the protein CASSMELHEADTQYF.

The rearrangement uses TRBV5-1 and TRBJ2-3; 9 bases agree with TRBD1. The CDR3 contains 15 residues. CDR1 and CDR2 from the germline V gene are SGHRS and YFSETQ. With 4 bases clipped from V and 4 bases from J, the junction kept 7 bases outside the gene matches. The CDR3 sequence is CASSPYRGQADTQYF. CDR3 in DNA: TGCGCCAGCAGCCCGTACAGGGGGCAGGCAGATACGCAGTATTTT.

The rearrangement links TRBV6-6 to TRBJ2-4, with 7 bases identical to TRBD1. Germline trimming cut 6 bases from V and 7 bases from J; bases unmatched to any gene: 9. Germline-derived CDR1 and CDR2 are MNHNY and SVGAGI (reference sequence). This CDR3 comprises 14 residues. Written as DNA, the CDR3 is TGTGCCAGCAGCTACATCGAGGGGGCGAACATTCAGTACTTC. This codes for CASSYIEGANIQYF.

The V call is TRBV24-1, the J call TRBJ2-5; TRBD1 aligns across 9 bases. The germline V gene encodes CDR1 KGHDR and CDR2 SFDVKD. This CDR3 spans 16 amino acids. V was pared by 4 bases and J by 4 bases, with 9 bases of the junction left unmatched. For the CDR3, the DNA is TGTGCCACCAGTGACCTGGGACAGGGCTCCGGAGAGACCCAGTACTTC. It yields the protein CATSDLGQGSGETQYF.

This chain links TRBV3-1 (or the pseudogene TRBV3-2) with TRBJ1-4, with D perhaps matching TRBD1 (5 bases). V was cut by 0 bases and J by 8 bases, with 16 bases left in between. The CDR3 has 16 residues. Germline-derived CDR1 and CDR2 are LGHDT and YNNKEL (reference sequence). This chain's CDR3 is CASSQDNGGRGEKLFF. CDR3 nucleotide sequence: TGTGCCAGCAGCCAAGATAATGGAGGGAGGGGCGAAAAACTGTTTTTT.

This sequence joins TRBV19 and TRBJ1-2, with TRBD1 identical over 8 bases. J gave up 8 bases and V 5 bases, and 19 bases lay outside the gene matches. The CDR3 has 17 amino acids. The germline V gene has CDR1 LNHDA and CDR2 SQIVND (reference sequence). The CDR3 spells CASSAPVGGTGRKGYTF. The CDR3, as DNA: TGTGCCAGTAGTGCCCCGGTAGGGGGGACAGGTCGGAAGGGCTACACCTTC.

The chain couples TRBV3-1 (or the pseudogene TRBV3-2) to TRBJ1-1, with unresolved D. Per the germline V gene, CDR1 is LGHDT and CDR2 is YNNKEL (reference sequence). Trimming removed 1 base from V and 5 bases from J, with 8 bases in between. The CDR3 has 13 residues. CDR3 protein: CASSQGLRTEAFF. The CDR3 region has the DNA TGTGCCAGCAGCCAAGGGCTGAGGACTGAAGCTTTCTTT.

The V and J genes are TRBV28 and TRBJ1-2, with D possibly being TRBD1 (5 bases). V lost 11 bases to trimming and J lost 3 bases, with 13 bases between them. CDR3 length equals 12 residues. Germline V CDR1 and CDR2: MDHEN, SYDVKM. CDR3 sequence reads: CAARQPHYGYTF. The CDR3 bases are TGTGCCGCAAGACAGCCTCACTATGGCTACACCTTC.

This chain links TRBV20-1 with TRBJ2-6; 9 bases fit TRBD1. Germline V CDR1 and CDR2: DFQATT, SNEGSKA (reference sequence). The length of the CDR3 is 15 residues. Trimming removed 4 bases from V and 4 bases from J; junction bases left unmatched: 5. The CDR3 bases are TGCAGTGCTACTGACAGGGGGGCCGGGGCCAACGTCCTGACTTTC. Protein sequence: CSATDRGAGANVLTF.

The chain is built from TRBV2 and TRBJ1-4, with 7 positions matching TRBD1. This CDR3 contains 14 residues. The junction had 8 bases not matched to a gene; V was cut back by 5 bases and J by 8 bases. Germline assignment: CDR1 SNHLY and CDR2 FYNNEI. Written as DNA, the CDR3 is TGTGCCAGCAGTTATGAAGGGGGCCAGGAAAAACTGTTTTTT. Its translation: CASSYEGGQEKLFF.

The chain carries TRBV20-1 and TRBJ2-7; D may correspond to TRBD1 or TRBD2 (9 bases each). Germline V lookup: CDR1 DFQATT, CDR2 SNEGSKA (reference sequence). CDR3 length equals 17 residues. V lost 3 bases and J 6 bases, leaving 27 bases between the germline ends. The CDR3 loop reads CSASWTGDAGGLREQYF. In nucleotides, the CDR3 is TGCAGTGCTAGTTGGACAGGGGACGCGGGAGGGTTACGCGAGCAGTACTTC.

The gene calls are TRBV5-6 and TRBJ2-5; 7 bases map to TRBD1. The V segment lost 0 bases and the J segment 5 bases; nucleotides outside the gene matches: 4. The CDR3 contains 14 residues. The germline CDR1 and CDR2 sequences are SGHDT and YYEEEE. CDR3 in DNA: TGTGCCAGCAGCTTGGAACAGGGGTTCGAGACCCAGTACTTC. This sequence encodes CASSLEQGFETQYF.

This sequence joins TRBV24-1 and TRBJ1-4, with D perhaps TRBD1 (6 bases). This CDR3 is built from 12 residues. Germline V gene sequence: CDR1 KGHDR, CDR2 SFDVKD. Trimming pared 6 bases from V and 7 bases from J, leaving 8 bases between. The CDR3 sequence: CATSRGGEKLFF. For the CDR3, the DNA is TGTGCCACCAGTAGAGGGGGTGAAAAACTGTTTTTT.

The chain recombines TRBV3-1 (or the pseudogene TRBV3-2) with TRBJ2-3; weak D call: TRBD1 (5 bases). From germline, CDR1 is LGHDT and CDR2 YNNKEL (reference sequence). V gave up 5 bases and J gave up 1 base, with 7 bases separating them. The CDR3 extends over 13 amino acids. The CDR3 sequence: CASSVTGTDTQYF. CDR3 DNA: TGTGCCAGCAGCGTGACAGGCACAGATACGCAGTATTTT.

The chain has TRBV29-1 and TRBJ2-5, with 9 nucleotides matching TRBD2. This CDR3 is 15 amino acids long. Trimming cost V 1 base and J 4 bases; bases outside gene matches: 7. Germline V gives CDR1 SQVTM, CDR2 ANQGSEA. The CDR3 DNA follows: TGCAGCGTTGAAGGAAGTAGCGGGAGCCCAGAGACCCAGTACTTC. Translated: CSVEGSSGSPETQYF.

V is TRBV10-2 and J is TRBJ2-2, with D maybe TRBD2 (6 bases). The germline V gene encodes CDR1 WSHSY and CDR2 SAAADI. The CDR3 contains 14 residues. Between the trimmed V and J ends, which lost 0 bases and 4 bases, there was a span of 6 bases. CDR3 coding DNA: TGCGCCAGCAGTGAGTCGGGGGGCACCGGGGAGCTGTTTTTT. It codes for CASSESGGTGELFF.